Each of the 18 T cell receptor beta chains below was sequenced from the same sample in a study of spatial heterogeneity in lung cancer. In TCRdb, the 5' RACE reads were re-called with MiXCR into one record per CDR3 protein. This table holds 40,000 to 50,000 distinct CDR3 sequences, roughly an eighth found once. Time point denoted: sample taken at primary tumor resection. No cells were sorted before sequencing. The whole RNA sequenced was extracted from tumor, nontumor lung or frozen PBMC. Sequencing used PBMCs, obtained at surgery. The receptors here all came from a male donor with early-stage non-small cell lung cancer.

Here the CDR3 DNA reads TGTGCCAGCAGCCCGCGGGGTACTGGTGAAAAACTGTTTTTT. As protein: CASSPRGTGEKLFF. The V call is TRBV7-9, the J call TRBJ1-4, with D hard to call. This CDR3 spans 14 amino acids. Trimming removed 5 bases from V and 7 bases from J, with 14 bases in between. Germline V gene lookup returns CDR1 SEHNR and CDR2 FQNEAQ (reference sequence).

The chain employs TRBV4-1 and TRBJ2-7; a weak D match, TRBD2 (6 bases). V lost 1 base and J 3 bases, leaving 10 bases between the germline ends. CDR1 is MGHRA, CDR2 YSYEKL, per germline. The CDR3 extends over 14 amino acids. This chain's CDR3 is CASSQVAGNYEQYF. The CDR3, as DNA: TGCGCCAGCAGCCAAGTGGCGGGAAACTACGAGCAGTACTTC.

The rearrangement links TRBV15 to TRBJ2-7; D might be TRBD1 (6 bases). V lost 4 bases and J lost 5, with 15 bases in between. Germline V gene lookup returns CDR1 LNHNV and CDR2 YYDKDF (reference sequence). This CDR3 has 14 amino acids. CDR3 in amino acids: CATSTSPQGDEQYF. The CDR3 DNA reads TGTGCCACCAGCACCTCCCCACAGGGCGACGAGCAGTACTTC.

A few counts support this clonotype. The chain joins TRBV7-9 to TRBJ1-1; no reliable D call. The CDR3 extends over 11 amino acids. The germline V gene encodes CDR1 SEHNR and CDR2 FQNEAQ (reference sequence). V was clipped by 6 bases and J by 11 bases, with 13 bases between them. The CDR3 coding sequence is TGTGCCAGCAGACCTACTGGGAGGGCTTTCTTT. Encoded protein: CASRPTGRAFF. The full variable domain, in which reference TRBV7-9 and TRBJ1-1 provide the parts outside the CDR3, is DTGVSQNPRHKITKRGQNVTFRCDPISEHNRLYWYRQTLGQGPEFLTYFQNEAQLEKSRLLSDRFSAERPKGSFSTLEIQRTEQGDSAMYLCASRPTGRAFFGQGTRLTVV.

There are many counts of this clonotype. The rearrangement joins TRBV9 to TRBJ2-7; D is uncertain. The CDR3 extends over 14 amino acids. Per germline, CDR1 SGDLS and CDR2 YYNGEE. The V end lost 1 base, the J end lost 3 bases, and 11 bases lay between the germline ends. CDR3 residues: CASSVSPDHYEQYF. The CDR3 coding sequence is TGTGCCAGCAGCGTATCTCCGGACCACTACGAGCAGTACTTC. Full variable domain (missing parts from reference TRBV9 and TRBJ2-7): DSGVTQTPKHLITATGQRVTLRCSPRSGDLSVYWYQQSLDQGLQFLIQYYNGEERAKGNILERFSAQQFPDLHSELNLSSLELGDSALYFCASSVSPDHYEQYFGPGTRLTVT.

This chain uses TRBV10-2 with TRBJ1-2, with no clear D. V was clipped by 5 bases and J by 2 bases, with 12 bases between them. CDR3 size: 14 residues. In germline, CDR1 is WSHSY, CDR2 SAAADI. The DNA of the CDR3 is TGCGCCAGCAGTTACAAAAACTTGAACTATGGCTACACCTTC. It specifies CASSYKNLNYGYTF.

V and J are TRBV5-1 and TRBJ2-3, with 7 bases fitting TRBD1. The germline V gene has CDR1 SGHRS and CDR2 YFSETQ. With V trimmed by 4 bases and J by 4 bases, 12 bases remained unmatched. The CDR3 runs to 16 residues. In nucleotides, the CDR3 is TGCGCCAGCAGCGCAATACAGGGGTCTGCGGCAGATACGCAGTATTTT. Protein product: CASSAIQGSAADTQYF. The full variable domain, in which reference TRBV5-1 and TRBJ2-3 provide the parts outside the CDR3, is KAGVTQTPRYLIKTRGQQVTLSCSPISGHRSVSWYQQTPGQGLQFLFEYFSETQRNKGNFPGRFSGRQFSNSRSEMNVSTLELGDSALYLCASSAIQGSAADTQYFGPGTRLTVL.

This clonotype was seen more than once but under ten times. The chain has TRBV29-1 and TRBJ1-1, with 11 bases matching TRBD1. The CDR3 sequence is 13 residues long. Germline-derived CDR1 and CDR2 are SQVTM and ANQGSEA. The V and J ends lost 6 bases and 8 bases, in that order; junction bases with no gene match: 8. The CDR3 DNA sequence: TGCAGCGTCGCCGGGACAGGGGGTTCAGAAGCTTTCTTT. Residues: CSVAGTGGSEAFF.

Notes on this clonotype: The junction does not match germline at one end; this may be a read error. The CDR3 here is CARSLDSAGNTEAFF. In nucleotides, the CDR3 is TGCGCCCGCAGCTTGGATTCTGCAGGGAACACTGAAGCTTTCTTT. This chain connects TRBV5-1 to TRBJ1-1; D unresolved. The CDR3 consists of 15 residues. Germline CDR1 is SGHRS and CDR2 is YFSETQ.

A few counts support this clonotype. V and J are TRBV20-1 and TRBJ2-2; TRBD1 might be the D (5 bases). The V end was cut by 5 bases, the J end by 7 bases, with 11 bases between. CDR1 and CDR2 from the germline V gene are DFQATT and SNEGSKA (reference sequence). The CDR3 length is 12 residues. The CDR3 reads CSAAQGVGELFF. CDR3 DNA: TGCAGTGCTGCCCAAGGGGTCGGGGAGCTGTTTTTT.

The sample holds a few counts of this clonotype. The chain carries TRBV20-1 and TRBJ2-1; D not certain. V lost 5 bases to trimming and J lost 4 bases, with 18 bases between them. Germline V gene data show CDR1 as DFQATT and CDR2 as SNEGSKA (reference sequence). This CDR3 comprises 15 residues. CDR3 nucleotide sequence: TGCAGTGCTCACTCTTGGGTGACGCCATACAATGAGCAGTTCTTC. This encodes CSAHSWVTPYNEQFF.

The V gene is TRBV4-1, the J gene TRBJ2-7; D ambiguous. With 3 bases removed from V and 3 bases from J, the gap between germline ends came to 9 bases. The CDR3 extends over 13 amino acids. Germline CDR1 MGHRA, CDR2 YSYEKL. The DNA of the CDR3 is TGCGCCAGCAGCCACCCGGACCTCTACGAGCAGTACTTC. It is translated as CASSHPDLYEQYF.

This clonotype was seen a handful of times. CDR3 residues: CASSIDGSHYGYTF. The CDR3 nucleotides read TGTGCCAGCAGTATTGACGGAAGCCACTATGGCTACACCTTC. The rearrangement links TRBV5-6 to TRBJ1-2; no firm D call. Germline CDR1 and CDR2: SGHDT and YYEEEE. The CDR3 contains 14 residues. Trimming removed 5 bases at V and 3 bases at J, with 14 bases between.

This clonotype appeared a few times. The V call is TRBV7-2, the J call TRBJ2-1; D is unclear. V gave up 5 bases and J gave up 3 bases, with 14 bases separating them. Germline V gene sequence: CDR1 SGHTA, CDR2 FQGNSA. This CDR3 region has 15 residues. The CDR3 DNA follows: TGTGCCAGCAGCCCCGCCGGGTCTAACTACAATGAGCAGTTCTTC. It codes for CASSPAGSNYNEQFF.

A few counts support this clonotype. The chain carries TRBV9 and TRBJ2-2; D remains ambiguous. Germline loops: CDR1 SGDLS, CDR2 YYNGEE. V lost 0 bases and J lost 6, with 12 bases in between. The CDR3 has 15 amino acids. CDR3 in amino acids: CASSVEGYRAGELFF. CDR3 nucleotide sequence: TGTGCCAGCAGCGTAGAGGGTTACCGGGCCGGGGAGCTGTTTTTT.

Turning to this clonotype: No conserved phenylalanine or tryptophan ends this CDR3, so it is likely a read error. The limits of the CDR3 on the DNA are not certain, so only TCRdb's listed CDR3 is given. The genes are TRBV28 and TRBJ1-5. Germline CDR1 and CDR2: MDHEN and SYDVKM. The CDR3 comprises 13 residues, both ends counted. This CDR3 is CASSELATGPTIL.

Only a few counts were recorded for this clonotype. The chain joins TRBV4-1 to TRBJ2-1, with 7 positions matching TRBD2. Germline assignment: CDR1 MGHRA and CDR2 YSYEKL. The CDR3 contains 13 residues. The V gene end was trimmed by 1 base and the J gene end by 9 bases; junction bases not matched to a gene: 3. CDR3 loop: CASSQGGGGEQFF. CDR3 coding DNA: TGCGCCAGCAGCCAAGGGGGCGGGGGTGAGCAGTTCTTC.

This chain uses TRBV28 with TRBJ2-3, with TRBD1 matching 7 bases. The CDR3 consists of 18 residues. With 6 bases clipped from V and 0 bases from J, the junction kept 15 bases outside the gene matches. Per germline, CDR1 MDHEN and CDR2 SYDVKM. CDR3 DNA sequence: TGTGCCAGCAGACCTCCCTATACCGGGACAGTTAGCACAGATACGCAGTATTTT. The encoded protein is CASRPPYTGTVSTDTQYF.